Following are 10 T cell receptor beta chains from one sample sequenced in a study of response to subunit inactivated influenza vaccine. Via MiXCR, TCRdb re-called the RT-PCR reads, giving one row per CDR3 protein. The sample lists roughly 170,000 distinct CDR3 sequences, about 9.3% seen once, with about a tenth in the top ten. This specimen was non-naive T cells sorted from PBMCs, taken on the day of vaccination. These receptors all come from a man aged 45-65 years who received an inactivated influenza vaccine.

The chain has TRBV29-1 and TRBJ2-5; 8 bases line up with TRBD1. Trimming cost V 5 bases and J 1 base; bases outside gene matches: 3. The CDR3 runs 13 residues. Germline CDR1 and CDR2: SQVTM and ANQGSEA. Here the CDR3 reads CSVQQGGQETQYF. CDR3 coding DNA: TGCAGCGTTCAACAGGGGGGCCAAGAGACCCAGTACTTC.

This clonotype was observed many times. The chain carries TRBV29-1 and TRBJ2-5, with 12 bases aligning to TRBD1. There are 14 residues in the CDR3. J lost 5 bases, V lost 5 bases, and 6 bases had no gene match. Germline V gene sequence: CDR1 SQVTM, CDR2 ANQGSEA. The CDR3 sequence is CSVSRDRGRETQYF. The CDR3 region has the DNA TGCAGCGTTTCTCGGGACAGGGGGCGGGAGACCCAGTACTTC.

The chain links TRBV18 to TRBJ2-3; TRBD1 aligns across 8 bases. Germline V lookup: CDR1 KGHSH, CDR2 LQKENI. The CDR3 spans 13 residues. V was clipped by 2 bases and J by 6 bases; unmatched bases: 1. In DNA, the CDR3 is TGTGCCAGCTCACCAAACAGGGGGGATACGCAGTATTTT. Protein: CASSPNRGDTQYF. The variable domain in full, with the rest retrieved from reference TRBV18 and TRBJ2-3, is NAGVMQNPRHLVRRRGQEARLRCSPMKGHSHVYWYRQLPEEGLKFMVYLQKENIIDESGMPKERFSAEFPKEGPSILRIQQVVRGDSAAYFCASSPNRGDTQYFGPGTRLTVL.

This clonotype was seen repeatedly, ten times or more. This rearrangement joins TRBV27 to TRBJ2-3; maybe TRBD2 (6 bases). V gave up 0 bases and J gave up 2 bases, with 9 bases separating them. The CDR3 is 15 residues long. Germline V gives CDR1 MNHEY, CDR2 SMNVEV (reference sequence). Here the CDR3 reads CASSLSGLTTDTQYF. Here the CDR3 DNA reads TGTGCCAGCAGTTTATCGGGACTGACCACAGATACGCAGTATTTT.

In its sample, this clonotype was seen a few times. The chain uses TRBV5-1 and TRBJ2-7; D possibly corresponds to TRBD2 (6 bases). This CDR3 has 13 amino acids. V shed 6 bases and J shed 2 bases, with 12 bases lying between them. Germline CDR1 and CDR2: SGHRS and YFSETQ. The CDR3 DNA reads TGCGCCAGCACGCGGGACGGAGCCTACGAGCAGTACTTC. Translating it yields CASTRDGAYEQYF.

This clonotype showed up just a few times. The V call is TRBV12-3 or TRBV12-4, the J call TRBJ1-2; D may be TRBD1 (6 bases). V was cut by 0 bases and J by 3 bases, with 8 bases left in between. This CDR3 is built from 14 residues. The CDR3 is CASSLAGADYGYTF. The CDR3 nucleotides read TGTGCCAGCAGTTTAGCGGGGGCAGACTATGGCTACACCTTC.

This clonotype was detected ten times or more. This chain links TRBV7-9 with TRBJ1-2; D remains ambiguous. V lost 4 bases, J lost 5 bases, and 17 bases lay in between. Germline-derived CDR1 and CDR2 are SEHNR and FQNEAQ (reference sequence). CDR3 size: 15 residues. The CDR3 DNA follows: TGTGCCAGCAGCTCCGTCGATGCGGAGGCTTATGGCTACACCTTC. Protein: CASSSVDAEAYGYTF.

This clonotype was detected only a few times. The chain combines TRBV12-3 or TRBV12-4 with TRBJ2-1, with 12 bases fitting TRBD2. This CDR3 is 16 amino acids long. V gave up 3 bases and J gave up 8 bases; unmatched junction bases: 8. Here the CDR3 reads CASSFSLAGGDYEQFF. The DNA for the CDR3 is TGTGCCAGCAGTTTTTCGCTAGCGGGGGGGGATTATGAGCAGTTCTTC.

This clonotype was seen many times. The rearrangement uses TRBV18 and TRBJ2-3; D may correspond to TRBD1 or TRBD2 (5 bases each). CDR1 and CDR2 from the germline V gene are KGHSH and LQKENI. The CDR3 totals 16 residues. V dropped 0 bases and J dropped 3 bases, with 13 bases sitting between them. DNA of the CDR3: TGTGCCAGCTCACCACCGGGAACTGGGGGAACAGATACGCAGTATTTT. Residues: CASSPPGTGGTDTQYF.

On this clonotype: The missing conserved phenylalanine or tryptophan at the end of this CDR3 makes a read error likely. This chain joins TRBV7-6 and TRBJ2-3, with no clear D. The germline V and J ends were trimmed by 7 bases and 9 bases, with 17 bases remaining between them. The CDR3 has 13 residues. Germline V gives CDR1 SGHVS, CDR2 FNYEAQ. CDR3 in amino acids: CASTSWDQQTQYY. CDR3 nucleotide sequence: TGTGCCAGCACCTCTTGGGATCAGCAAACGCAGTATTAT.